The 7 T cell receptor beta chains given below trace back to one sample, sequenced in a study of cytomegalovirus exposure and HLA in healthy donors. The PCR made use of 60 Vbeta and 13 Jbeta primers. Profiled with immunoSEQ multiplex PCR; TCRdb holds only in-frame clones, not every one. The sample has about 92,000 clones; about 69% are singletons. Material: PBMCs. The receptors come from a young woman in good health and CMV-seropositive.

The chain joins TRBV5-1 to TRBJ2-7, with TRBD2 matching 7 bases. This CDR3 spans 16 amino acids. The V gene end was trimmed by 6 bases and the J gene end by 9 bases; junction bases not matched to a gene: 21. From germline, CDR1 is SGHRS and CDR2 YFSETQ. The CDR3 loop reads CASTTSGAAGREGQYF. The CDR3 DNA reads as TGCGCCAGCACAACTTCCGGGGCAGCGGGAAGGGAGGGGCAGTACTTC.

The chain couples TRBV28 to TRBJ2-5; 8 bases line up with TRBD1. This CDR3 is 16 amino acids long. Germline V lookup: CDR1 MDHEN, CDR2 SYDVKM. V was clipped by 6 bases and J by 5 bases; unmatched bases: 14. Here the CDR3 reads CASRRSKTGVGETQYF. CDR3 in DNA: TGTGCCAGCAGGCGCTCCAAGACAGGGGTGGGGGAGACCCAGTACTTC.

This chain connects TRBV5-6 to TRBJ2-5; the match to TRBD1 covers 7 bases. The CDR3 is made up of 14 amino acids. Germline V CDR1 and CDR2: SGHDT, YYEEEE. V shed 6 bases and J 4 bases; nucleotides not matched to a gene: 9. CDR3 sequence: CASIARGRGETQYF. CDR3 in DNA: TGTGCCAGCATCGCAAGGGGGCGTGGAGAGACCCAGTACTTC. Full variable domain (rest looked up from reference TRBV5-6 and TRBJ2-5): DAGVTQSPTHLIKTRGQQVTLRCSPKSGHDTVSWYQQALGQGPQFIFQYYEEEERQRGNFPDRFSGHQFPNYSSELNVNALLLGDSALYLCASIARGRGETQYFGPGTRLLVL.

The gene calls are TRBV2 and TRBJ2-7, with D possibly being TRBD2 (6 bases). Per the germline V gene, CDR1 is SNHLY and CDR2 is FYNNEI. The V end lost 6 bases, the J end lost 5 bases, and 14 bases lay between the germline ends. CDR3 length: 13 residues. This CDR3 is CASSTGGRHEQYF. As DNA, the CDR3 is TGTGCCAGCAGCACCGGGGGTCGCCACGAGCAGTACTTC.

The chain recombines TRBV2 with TRBJ2-7; 11 nucleotides match TRBD1. Germline lookup yields CDR1 SNHLY and CDR2 FYNNEI. The junction had 4 bases not matched to a gene; V was cut back by 6 bases and J by 3 bases. This CDR3 comprises 14 residues. CDR3 residues: CASRGGTGGYEQYF. CDR3 in DNA: TGTGCCAGCAGAGGGGGGACAGGGGGCTACGAGCAGTACTTC.

This chain links TRBV29-1 with TRBJ2-7; 9 bases agree with TRBD2. The CDR3 is 15 residues long. Germline assignment: CDR1 SQVTM and CDR2 ANQGSEA. The trim removed 0 bases at V and 2 bases at J, leaving 5 bases unmatched. The CDR3 protein is CSVEDRERGAYEQYF. The CDR3 DNA reads as TGCAGCGTTGAAGACAGGGAGCGGGGGGCCTACGAGCAGTACTTC.

The chain has TRBV7-2 and TRBJ2-1, with TRBD2 identical over 9 bases. The length of the CDR3 is 15 residues. Germline-derived CDR1 and CDR2 are SGHTA and FQGNSA. The V segment lost 5 bases and the J segment 4 bases; nucleotides outside the gene matches: 6. DNA of the CDR3: TGTGCCAGCAGCGATAGCGGGAGAGGATACAATGAGCAGTTCTTC. This translates into CASSDSGRGYNEQFF.